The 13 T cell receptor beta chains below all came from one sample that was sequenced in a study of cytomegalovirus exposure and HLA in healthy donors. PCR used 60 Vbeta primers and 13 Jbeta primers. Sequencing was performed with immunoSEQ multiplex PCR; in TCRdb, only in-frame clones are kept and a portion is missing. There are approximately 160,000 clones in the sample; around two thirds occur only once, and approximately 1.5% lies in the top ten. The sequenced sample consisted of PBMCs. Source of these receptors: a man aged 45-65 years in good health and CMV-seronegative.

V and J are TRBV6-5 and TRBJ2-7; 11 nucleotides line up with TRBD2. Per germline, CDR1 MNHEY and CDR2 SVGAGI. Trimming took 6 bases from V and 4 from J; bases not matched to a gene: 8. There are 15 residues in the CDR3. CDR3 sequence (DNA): TGTGCCAGCAGCCGCAACTTAGCGGGGGGGTACGAGCAGTACTTC. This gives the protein CASSRNLAGGYEQYF.

CDR3 sequence (DNA): TGCAGTGCTAGCGGTACAGATGGCTACACCTTC. It is translated as CSASGTDGYTF. The rearrangement joins TRBV20-1 to TRBJ1-2; the D is unclear. Germline CDR1 is DFQATT and CDR2 is SNEGSKA (reference sequence). The V end was cut by 3 bases, the J end by 6 bases, with 8 bases between. The CDR3 spans 11 residues.

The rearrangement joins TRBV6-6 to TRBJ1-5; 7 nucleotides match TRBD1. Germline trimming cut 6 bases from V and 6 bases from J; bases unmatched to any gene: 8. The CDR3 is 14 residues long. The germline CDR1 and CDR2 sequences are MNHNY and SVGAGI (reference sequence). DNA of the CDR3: TGTGCCAGCAGCCTACAGGGGTTTGCTCAGCCCCAGCATTTT. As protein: CASSLQGFAQPQHF.

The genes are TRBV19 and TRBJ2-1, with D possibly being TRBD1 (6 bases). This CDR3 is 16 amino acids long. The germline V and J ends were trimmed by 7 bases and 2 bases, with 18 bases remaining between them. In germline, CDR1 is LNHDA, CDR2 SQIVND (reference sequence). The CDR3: CASTPVDRTPYNEQFF. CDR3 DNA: TGTGCCAGTACCCCAGTGGACAGAACTCCCTACAATGAGCAGTTCTTC.

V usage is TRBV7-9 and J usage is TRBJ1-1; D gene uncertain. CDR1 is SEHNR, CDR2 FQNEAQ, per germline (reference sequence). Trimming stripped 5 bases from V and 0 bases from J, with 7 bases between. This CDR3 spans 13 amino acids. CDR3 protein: CASSKGVNTEAFF. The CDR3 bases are TGTGCCAGCAGCAAGGGAGTGAACACTGAAGCTTTCTTT.

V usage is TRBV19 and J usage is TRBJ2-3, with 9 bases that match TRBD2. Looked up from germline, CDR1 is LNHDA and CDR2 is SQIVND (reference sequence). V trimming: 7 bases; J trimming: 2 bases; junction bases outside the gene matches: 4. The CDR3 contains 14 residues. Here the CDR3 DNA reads TGTGCCAGTAAGACTAGCGGATACACAGATACGCAGTATTTT. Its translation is CASKTSGYTDTQYF.

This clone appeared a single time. Here the CDR3 DNA reads TGTGCCAGCAGCTTAGGAGGGTCGCACACCGGGGAGCTGTTTTTT. As protein: CASSLGGSHTGELFF. V usage is TRBV11-3 and J usage is TRBJ2-2; maybe TRBD2 (5 bases). This CDR3 contains 15 residues. V was trimmed by 1 base and J by 3 bases, leaving 9 bases between them. Germline V gene lookup returns CDR1 SGHNT and CDR2 YENEEA. Full variable domain (outside the CDR3, taken from reference TRBV11-3 and TRBJ2-2): EAGVVQSPRYKIIEKKQPVAFWCNPISGHNTLYWYLQNLGQGPELLIRYENEEAVDDSQLPKDRFSAERLKGVDSTLKIQPAELGDSAVYLCASSLGGSHTGELFFGEGSRLTVL.

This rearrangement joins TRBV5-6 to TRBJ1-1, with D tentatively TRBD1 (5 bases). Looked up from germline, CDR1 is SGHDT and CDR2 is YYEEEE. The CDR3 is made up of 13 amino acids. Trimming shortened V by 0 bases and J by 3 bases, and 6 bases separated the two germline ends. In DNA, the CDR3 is TGTGCCAGCAGCTTGGTCAGGGACACTGAAGCTTTCTTT. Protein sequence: CASSLVRDTEAFF.

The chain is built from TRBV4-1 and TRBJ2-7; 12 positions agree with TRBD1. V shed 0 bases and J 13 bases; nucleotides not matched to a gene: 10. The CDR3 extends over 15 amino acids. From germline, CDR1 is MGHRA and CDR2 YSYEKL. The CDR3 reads CASSQDTPGTGGAYF. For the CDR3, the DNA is TGCGCCAGCAGCCAAGATACGCCCGGGACAGGGGGCGCATACTTC.

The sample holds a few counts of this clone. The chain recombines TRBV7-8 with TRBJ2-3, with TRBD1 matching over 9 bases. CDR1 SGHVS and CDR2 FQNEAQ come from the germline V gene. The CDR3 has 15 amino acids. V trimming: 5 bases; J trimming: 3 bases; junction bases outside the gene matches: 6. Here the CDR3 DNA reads TGTGCCAGCAGCCCCAGGACAGGGGTAACAGATACGCAGTATTTT. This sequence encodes CASSPRTGVTDTQYF.

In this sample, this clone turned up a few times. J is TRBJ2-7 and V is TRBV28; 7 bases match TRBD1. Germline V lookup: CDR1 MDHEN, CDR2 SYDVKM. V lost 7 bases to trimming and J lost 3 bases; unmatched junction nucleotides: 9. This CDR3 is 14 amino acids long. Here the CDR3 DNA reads TGTGCCAGCATCGGCTACAGGGGAGACTACGAGCAGTACTTC. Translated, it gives CASIGYRGDYEQYF.

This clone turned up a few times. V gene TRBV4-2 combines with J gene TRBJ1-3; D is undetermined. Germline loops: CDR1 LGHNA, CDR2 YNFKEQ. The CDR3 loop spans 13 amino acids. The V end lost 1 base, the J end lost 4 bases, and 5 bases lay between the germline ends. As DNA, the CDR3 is TGTGCCAGCAGCCAAGTTGAGGGAAACACCATATATTTT. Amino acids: CASSQVEGNTIYF.

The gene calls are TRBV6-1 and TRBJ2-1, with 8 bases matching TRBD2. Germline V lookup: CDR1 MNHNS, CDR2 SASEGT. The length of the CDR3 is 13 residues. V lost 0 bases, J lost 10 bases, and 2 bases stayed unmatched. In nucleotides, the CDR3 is TGTGCCAGCAGTGAAGCCCCGGGAGGGGAGCAGTTCTTC. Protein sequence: CASSEAPGGEQFF.